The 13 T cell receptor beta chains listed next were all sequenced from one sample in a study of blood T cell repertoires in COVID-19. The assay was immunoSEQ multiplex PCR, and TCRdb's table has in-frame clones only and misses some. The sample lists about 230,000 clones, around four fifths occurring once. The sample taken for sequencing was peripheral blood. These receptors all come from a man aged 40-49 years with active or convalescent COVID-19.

CDR3 bases: TGTGCCAGCAGCTTCCCGGGGGGGAGCAATTCACCCCTCCACTTT. As protein: CASSFPGGSNSPLHF. J is TRBJ1-6 and V is TRBV7-2; TRBD1 might be the D (5 bases). Germline assignment: CDR1 SGHTA and CDR2 FQGNSA. The CDR3 length is 15 residues. V dropped 3 bases and J dropped 7 bases, with 13 bases sitting between them.

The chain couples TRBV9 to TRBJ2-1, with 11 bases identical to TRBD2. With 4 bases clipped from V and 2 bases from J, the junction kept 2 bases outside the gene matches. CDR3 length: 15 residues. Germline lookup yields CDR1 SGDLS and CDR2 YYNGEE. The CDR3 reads CASSISGRAYNEQFF. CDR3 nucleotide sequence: TGTGCCAGCAGCATTAGCGGGAGGGCCTACAATGAGCAGTTCTTC. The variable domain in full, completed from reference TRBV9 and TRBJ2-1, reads DSGVTQTPKHLITATGQRVTLRCSPRSGDLSVYWYQQSLDQGLQFLIQYYNGEERAKGNILERFSAQQFPDLHSELNLSSLELGDSALYFCASSISGRAYNEQFFGPGTRLTVL.

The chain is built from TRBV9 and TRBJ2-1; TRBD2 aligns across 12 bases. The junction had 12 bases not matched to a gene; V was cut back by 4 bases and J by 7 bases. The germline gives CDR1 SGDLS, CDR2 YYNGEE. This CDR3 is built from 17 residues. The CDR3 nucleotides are TGTGCCAGCAGCTCGCCTAGCGGGAGGGCCGGGGGGAATGAGCAGTTCTTC. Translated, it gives CASSSPSGRAGGNEQFF.

The CDR3 reads CATQSSYGYTF. The CDR3 DNA is TGTGCCACCCAGTCCTCTTATGGCTACACCTTC. This chain links TRBV2 with TRBJ1-2, with D unclear. The CDR3 covers 11 residues. The V gene's germline CDR1 is SNHLY and CDR2 FYNNEI. Trimming left V 10 bases short and J 5 bases short, with 11 bases between.

The CDR3 region has the DNA TGTGCCAGCAGCTTAGTGAGCGGGCCCACAGATACGCAGTATTTT. Its protein product is CASSLVSGPTDTQYF. This chain joins TRBV7-2 and TRBJ2-3, with D perhaps matching TRBD2 (6 bases). The CDR3 runs 15 residues. Germline loops: CDR1 SGHTA, CDR2 FQGNSA. V dropped 1 base and J dropped 2 bases, with 10 bases sitting between them.

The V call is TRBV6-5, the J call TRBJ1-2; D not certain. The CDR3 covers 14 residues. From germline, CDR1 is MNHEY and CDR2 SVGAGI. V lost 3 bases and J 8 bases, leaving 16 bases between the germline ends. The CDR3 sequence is CASSYGVGRVGYTF. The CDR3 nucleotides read TGTGCCAGCAGTTATGGTGTCGGTCGAGTCGGCTACACCTTC.

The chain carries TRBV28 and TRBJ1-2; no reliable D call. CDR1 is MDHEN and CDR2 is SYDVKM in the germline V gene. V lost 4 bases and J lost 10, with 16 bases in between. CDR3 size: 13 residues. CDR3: CASSSVPLRHYTF. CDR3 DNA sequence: TGTGCCAGCAGTTCTGTTCCTTTAAGACACTACACCTTC.

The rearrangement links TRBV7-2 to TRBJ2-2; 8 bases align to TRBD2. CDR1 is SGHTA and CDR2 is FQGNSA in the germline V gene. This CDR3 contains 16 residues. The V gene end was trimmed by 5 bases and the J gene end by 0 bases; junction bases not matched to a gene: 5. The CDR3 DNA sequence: TGTGCCAGCAGCCGTACTAGCGGAGCGAACACCGGGGAGCTGTTTTTT. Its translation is CASSRTSGANTGELFF.

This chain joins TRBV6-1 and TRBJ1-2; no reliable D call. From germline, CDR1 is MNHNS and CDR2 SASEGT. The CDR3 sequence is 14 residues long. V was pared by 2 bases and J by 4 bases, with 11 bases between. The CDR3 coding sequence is TGTGCCAGCAGTGAAAGTGAGGGATTCTATGGCTACACCTTC. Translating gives CASSESEGFYGYTF.

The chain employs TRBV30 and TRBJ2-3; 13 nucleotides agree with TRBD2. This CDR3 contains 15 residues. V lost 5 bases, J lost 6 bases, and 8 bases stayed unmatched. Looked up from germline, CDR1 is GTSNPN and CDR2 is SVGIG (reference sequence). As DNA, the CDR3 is TGTGCCTGGGAAGGGGGACTAGCGGGAAGGGATACGCAGTATTTT. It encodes CAWEGGLAGRDTQYF.

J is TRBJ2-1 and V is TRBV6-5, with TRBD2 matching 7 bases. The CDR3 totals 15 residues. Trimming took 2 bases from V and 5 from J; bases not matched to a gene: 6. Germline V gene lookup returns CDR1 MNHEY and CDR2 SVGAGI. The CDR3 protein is CASSYGRGVNNEQFF. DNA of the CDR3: TGTGCCAGCAGTTACGGACGGGGGGTGAACAATGAGCAGTTCTTC.

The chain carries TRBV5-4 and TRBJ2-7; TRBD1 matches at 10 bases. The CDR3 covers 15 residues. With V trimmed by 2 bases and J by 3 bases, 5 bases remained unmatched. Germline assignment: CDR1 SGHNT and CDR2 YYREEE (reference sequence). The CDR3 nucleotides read TGTGCCAGCAGCTTCGGGACAGGGGCTCTCTACGAGCAGTACTTC. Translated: CASSFGTGALYEQYF.

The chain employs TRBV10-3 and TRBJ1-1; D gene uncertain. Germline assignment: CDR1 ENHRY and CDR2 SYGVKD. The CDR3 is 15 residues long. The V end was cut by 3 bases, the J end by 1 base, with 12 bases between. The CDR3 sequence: CAISEKDGKNTEAFF. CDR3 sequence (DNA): TGTGCCATCAGTGAAAAAGACGGGAAGAACACTGAAGCTTTCTTT.